What follows is one TCR beta chain and its context. This entry comes from a study of glioma-infiltrating T cells. The iRepertoire nested amplicon-rescue multiplex PCR amplified TCR alpha and beta CDR3s from RNA. TCRdb itself ran the multiplex PCR reads through MiXCR, one entry per CDR3 protein. Of 100,000 to 150,000 distinct CDR3 sequences in the sample, around 25% were seen once. CDR1 SQVTM and CDR2 ANQGSEA come from the germline V gene. This CDR3 contains 13 residues. V lost 3 bases and J lost 5, with 13 bases in between. The gene calls are TRBV29-1 and TRBJ1-2; possible D gene TRBD1, 5 bases. The sequenced sample consisted of glioma tissue, nonneoplastic brain tissue, or PBMCs (not recorded which). This TCR was recovered from a human donor with low-grade glioma or glioblastoma, undergoing nonglioma brain surgery, or in good health (not recorded which). CDR3: CSVDHQGSYGYTF. CDR3 bases: TGCAGCGTTGATCATCAGGGAAGTTATGGCTACACCTTC.